Below, 26 T cell receptor beta chains from the same sample are listed, as sequenced in a study of shared clonotypes between healthy human individuals. Repertoires were generated with immunoSEQ multiplex PCR, while TCRdb's copy carries only in-frame clones and drops some. The repertoire holds 950,000 to 1,100,000 clones, with approximately 80% as singletons. Material for sequencing was memory CD4+ T cells from PBMCs. The subset is: CD45RA-negative fraction. Receptors were obtained from a man aged 18-30 years in good health. Some clones in this sample may be carry-over from other donors' samples.

The V call is TRBV18, the J call TRBJ2-7; D is perhaps TRBD2 (5 bases). Germline-derived CDR1 and CDR2 are KGHSH and LQKENI. The CDR3 spans 14 residues. Trimming left V 3 bases short and J 7 bases short, with 16 bases between. CDR3 nucleotides: TGTGCCAGCTCACCGGCAAGCCCCCCGGGGGAGCAGTACTTC. Amino acids: CASSPASPPGEQYF.

The rearrangement joins TRBV5-1 to TRBJ2-1; D remains ambiguous. Germline V CDR1 and CDR2: SGHRS, YFSETQ. The CDR3 has 15 amino acids. Trimming shortened V by 0 bases and J by 7 bases, and 14 bases separated the two germline ends. The CDR3 DNA is TGCGCCAGCAGCTTGGATACCACCTTGGTGAATGAGCAGTTCTTC. Residues: CASSLDTTLVNEQFF.

The chain carries TRBV28 and TRBJ1-5, with TRBD1 matching 7 bases. Trimming took 3 bases from V and 4 from J; bases not matched to a gene: 9. The CDR3 has 16 amino acids. Germline-derived CDR1 and CDR2 are MDHEN and SYDVKM. CDR3 residues: CASSFPRTGGNQPQHF. CDR3 DNA: TGTGCCAGCAGTTTCCCCCGGACAGGTGGGAATCAGCCCCAGCATTTT.

The rearrangement uses TRBV5-1 and TRBJ2-1; 9 nucleotides match TRBD1. Germline V gives CDR1 SGHRS, CDR2 YFSETQ. Trimming removed 8 bases from V and 6 bases from J; junction bases left unmatched: 6. The CDR3 extends over 13 amino acids. DNA of the CDR3: TGCGCCAGGCCGGGACAGGGTGCCAATGAGCAGTTCTTC. This codes for CARPGQGANEQFF.

The CDR3 coding sequence is TGTGCCAGCAGCCCTTTAGGGAGGGGCTACACCTTC. Amino acid sequence: CASSPLGRGYTF. V and J are TRBV6-5 and TRBJ1-2; D gene ambiguous. V was shortened by 6 bases and J by 8 bases, with 13 bases between the two germline ends. The CDR3 length is 12 residues. The germline gives CDR1 MNHEY, CDR2 SVGAGI.

A single count supports this clone. V usage is TRBV30 and J usage is TRBJ2-7, with D perhaps matching TRBD1 (5 bases). V was cut by 5 bases and J by 4 bases, with 33 bases left in between. The CDR3 extends over 19 amino acids. Germline V CDR1 and CDR2: GTSNPN, SVGIG (reference sequence). This chain's CDR3 is CAWGRGYRTLLSRRYEQYF. CDR3 DNA: TGTGCCTGGGGAAGGGGCTATCGAACCTTATTATCCCGCCGTTACGAGCAGTACTTC.

This chain uses TRBV5-8 with TRBJ2-7, with TRBD1 identical over 7 bases. The CDR3 length is 15 residues. CDR1 and CDR2 from the germline V gene are SGHTS and YDEGEE. V lost 4 bases, J lost 0 bases, and 7 bases stayed unmatched. The CDR3 region is CASSQGQSSSYEQYF. DNA of the CDR3: TGTGCCAGCAGCCAGGGACAGTCGAGCTCCTACGAGCAGTACTTC. The full variable domain, with the rest looked up from reference TRBV5-8 and TRBJ2-7, is EAGVTQSPTHLIKTRGQQATLRCSPISGHTSVYWYQQALGLGLQFLLWYDEGEERNRGNFPPRFSGRQFPNYSSELNVNALELEDSALYLCASSQGQSSSYEQYFGPGTRLTVT.

V and J are TRBV10-3 and TRBJ2-1; 9 bases are shared with TRBD1. CDR3 length equals 14 residues. CDR1 is ENHRY and CDR2 is SYGVKD in the germline V gene. With 11 bases clipped from V and 6 bases from J, the junction kept 11 bases outside the gene matches. CDR3 residues: CAATRTGARNEQFF. The CDR3 nucleotides read TGTGCCGCCACCCGGACAGGGGCGCGCAATGAGCAGTTCTTC.

The chain recombines TRBV25-1 with TRBJ2-7; D is unclear. From germline, CDR1 is MGHDK and CDR2 SYGVNS. V shed 0 bases and J shed 6 bases, with 3 bases lying between them. CDR3 size: 11 residues. CDR3 in DNA: TGTGCCAGCAGTGAATACGTCGAGCAGTACTTC. It specifies CASSEYVEQYF.

The CDR3, as DNA: TGTGCCAGCAGCCAAGCTAGGGGAGGGGGCGGACAGCCCCAGCATTTT. Translation: CASSQARGGGGQPQHF. The chain recombines TRBV4-2 with TRBJ1-5; TRBD1 matches 7 bases. Per germline, CDR1 LGHNA and CDR2 YNFKEQ. This CDR3 comprises 16 residues. Trimming removed 1 base from V and 7 bases from J; junction bases left unmatched: 10.

The rearrangement links TRBV29-1 to TRBJ2-2; a weak D match, TRBD1 (6 bases). The germline V and J ends were trimmed by 7 bases and 5 bases, with 23 bases remaining between them. Germline values: CDR1 SQVTM, CDR2 ANQGSEA. The CDR3 runs 16 residues. This chain's CDR3 is CSANRQGRMGTGELFF. In DNA, the CDR3 is TGCAGCGCTAACCGCCAGGGGCGAATGGGAACCGGGGAGCTGTTTTTT.

The V and J genes are TRBV5-1 and TRBJ1-5, with 7 bases identical to TRBD1. CDR3 size: 14 residues. Germline CDR1 is SGHRS and CDR2 is YFSETQ. The V segment lost 4 bases and the J segment 3 bases; nucleotides outside the gene matches: 4. The CDR3 here is CASSIGTANQPQHF. The CDR3 nucleotides read TGCGCCAGCAGCATAGGGACAGCCAATCAGCCCCAGCATTTT.

This sequence joins TRBV9 and TRBJ1-2; tentatively, D is TRBD1 (5 bases). The germline V gene encodes CDR1 SGDLS and CDR2 YYNGEE. CDR3 length equals 12 residues. V lost 7 bases and J 1 base, leaving 8 bases between the germline ends. The CDR3 protein is CASGALNYGYTF. DNA of the CDR3: TGTGCCAGCGGGGCTCTTAACTATGGCTACACCTTC.

This clone occurred once. The gene calls are TRBV19 and TRBJ2-7; TRBD1 might be the D (6 bases). Germline CDR1 and CDR2: LNHDA and SQIVND (reference sequence). Between the trimmed V and J ends, which lost 3 bases and 2 bases, there was a span of 14 bases. This CDR3 comprises 15 residues. CDR3 sequence (DNA): TGTGCCAGTAGTATGGGGGACAACAGCGCCTACGAGCAGTACTTC. Translation: CASSMGDNSAYEQYF. Filled out from reference TRBV19 and TRBJ2-7, the complete variable domain reads DGGITQSPKYLFRKEGQNVTLSCEQNLNHDAMYWYRQDPGQGLRLIYYSQIVNDFQKGDIAEGYSVSREKKESFPLTVTSAQKNPTAFYLCASSMGDNSAYEQYFGPGTRLTVT.

The V gene is TRBV7-2, the J gene TRBJ1-1, with D possibly matching TRBD1 (5 bases). V was clipped by 5 bases and J by 6 bases, with 16 bases between them. Germline assignment: CDR1 SGHTA and CDR2 FQGNSA. The CDR3 spans 14 residues. Here the CDR3 reads CASSPLWVGAEAFF. CDR3 nucleotides: TGTGCCAGCAGCCCCCTTTGGGTAGGGGCTGAAGCTTTCTTT.

The chain combines TRBV5-1 with TRBJ2-7; D is undetermined. Germline lookup yields CDR1 SGHRS and CDR2 YFSETQ. CDR3 length: 13 amino acids. V shed 4 bases and J shed 5 bases, with 13 bases lying between them. This chain's CDR3 is CASSGIRTHEQYF. The CDR3 coding sequence is TGCGCCAGCAGCGGGATTCGGACCCACGAGCAGTACTTC.

The chain carries TRBV7-9 and TRBJ1-1, with TRBD1 as a possible D gene (5 bases). The CDR3 covers 13 residues. CDR1 is SEHNR, CDR2 FQNEAQ, per germline (reference sequence). Trimming removed 5 bases from V and 8 bases from J, with 15 bases in between. CDR3 bases: TGTGCCAGCAGCGTAAGCGGGGCCGAGGAAGCTTTCTTT. Its protein is CASSVSGAEEAFF.

This rearrangement joins TRBV6-1 to TRBJ1-1; 8 bases are shared with TRBD1. CDR3 length: 13 residues. The V gene end was trimmed by 6 bases and the J gene end by 5 bases; junction bases not matched to a gene: 5. In germline, CDR1 is MNHNS, CDR2 SASEGT. The CDR3 sequence: CASRTTGVTEAFF. The CDR3 nucleotides are TGTGCCAGCAGGACGACAGGGGTAACTGAAGCTTTCTTT.

This clone occurred a few times. The same CDR3 is also encoded by other DNA sequences in this sample. The chain combines TRBV5-4 with TRBJ2-3; 7 nucleotides line up with TRBD2. There are 15 residues in the CDR3. V lost 2 bases to trimming and J lost 2 bases; unmatched junction nucleotides: 5. Germline lookup yields CDR1 SGHNT and CDR2 YYREEE (reference sequence). This CDR3 reads CASSLAGPSTDTQYF. In nucleotides, the CDR3 is TGTGCCAGCAGCTTAGCGGGACCATCCACAGATACGCAGTATTTT.

The rearrangement joins TRBV28 to TRBJ2-4; 10 bases fit TRBD1. CDR1 is MDHEN, CDR2 SYDVKM, per germline. The trim removed 5 bases at V and 6 bases at J, leaving 4 bases unmatched. There are 14 residues in the CDR3. The CDR3 loop is CASSGGTGANIQYF. The CDR3 region has the DNA TGTGCCAGCAGTGGAGGGACAGGGGCAAACATTCAGTACTTC. Drawing the rest from reference TRBV28 and TRBJ2-4, the complete variable domain is DVKVTQSSRYLVKRTGEKVFLECVQDMDHENMFWYRQDPGLGLRLIYFSYDVKMKEKGDIPEGYSVSREKKERFSLILESASTNQTSMYLCASSGGTGANIQYFGAGTRLSVL.

The J gene is TRBJ2-5, the V gene TRBV30, with a possible D match to TRBD1 (7 bases). The J call may be incorrect, as the DNA end agrees better with TRBJ2-7. The CDR3 extends over 13 amino acids. Germline assignment: CDR1 GTSNPN and CDR2 SVGIG (reference sequence). CDR3 DNA sequence: TGTGCCTGGAGCACCAGGGGGGTCTACGAGCAGTACTTC. It specifies CAWSTRGVYEQYF.

The chain is built from TRBV29-1 and TRBJ1-1; no definite D call. Trimming stripped 6 bases from V and 2 bases from J, with 16 bases between. The germline gives CDR1 SQVTM, CDR2 ANQGSEA. This CDR3 has 14 amino acids. This chain's CDR3 is CSVTPLQVNTEAFF. CDR3 nucleotide sequence: TGCAGCGTGACCCCCCTGCAGGTAAACACTGAAGCTTTCTTT.

This clone was recorded many times. The V call is TRBV18, the J call TRBJ2-7; the match to TRBD1 covers 9 bases. The CDR3 loop spans 15 amino acids. Per the germline V gene, CDR1 is KGHSH and CDR2 is LQKENI. Germline trimming cut 4 bases from V and 2 bases from J; bases unmatched to any gene: 6. CDR3 sequence: CASSLSTGGPYEQYF. CDR3 nucleotides: TGTGCCAGCTCACTTTCGACAGGGGGTCCCTACGAGCAGTACTTC.

The V gene is TRBV6-6, the J gene TRBJ1-2; D remains ambiguous. Germline V CDR1 and CDR2: MNHNY, SVGAGI (reference sequence). The V end lost 6 bases, the J end lost 4 bases, and 9 bases lay between the germline ends. The CDR3 spans 12 residues. The CDR3 nucleotides read TGTGCCAGCAGGACGAGGGTCTATGGCTACACCTTC. Residues: CASRTRVYGYTF.

The genes are TRBV5-4 and TRBJ2-7; TRBD2 matches 7 bases. The CDR3 runs to 15 residues. V was pared by 4 bases and J by 3 bases, with 10 bases of the junction left unmatched. Germline lookup yields CDR1 SGHNT and CDR2 YYREEE (reference sequence). In nucleotides, the CDR3 is TGTGCCAGCAGCGCCGGGGGGAGCTTGGTCTACGAGCAGTACTTC. It encodes CASSAGGSLVYEQYF.

CDR3: CASSPEPGGINEQFF. Written as DNA, the CDR3 is TGCGCCAGCAGCCCCGAACCAGGGGGGATAAATGAGCAGTTCTTC. V usage is TRBV5-1 and J usage is TRBJ2-1; tentatively, D is TRBD1 (7 bases). Germline values: CDR1 SGHRS, CDR2 YFSETQ. This CDR3 contains 15 residues. Trimming took off 4 bases at V and 7 bases at J, with 18 bases between the two ends.